One sample yielded the 26 T cell receptor beta chains listed below, sequenced in a study of T cell repertoires in cytomegalovirus infection. One entry per CDR3 protein results from TCRdb running MiXCR on the reads. The data hold a few hundred thousand distinct CDR3 sequences, with more than 8% observed a single time. The sample comprised PBMCs. The receptors come from a human donor in good health (CMV status not recorded). Some clones in this sample may be carry-over from other donors' samples.

This clonotype was recorded many times. The rearrangement joins TRBV11-3 to TRBJ1-5; D gene unclear. From germline, CDR1 is SGHNT and CDR2 YENEEA. V was trimmed by 3 bases and J by 4 bases, leaving 10 bases between them. CDR3 length: 14 amino acids. CDR3 loop: CASSLRPKNQPQHF. The CDR3 coding sequence is TGTGCCAGCAGCTTGAGGCCGAAGAATCAGCCCCAGCATTTT.

This clonotype was detected only a few times. CDR3 residues: CSTLGLAGRSYNEQFF. The CDR3 DNA reads as TGCAGTACCCTAGGACTAGCGGGACGCTCCTACAATGAGCAGTTCTTC. The chain links TRBV20-1 to TRBJ2-1, with 12 bases lining up with TRBD2. This CDR3 has 16 residues. From germline, CDR1 is DFQATT and CDR2 SNEGSKA (reference sequence). Trimming cost V 8 bases and J 0 bases; bases outside gene matches: 8.

This clonotype was counted a few times. The chain recombines TRBV19 with TRBJ2-1, with 10 bases fitting TRBD1. The CDR3 sequence is 15 residues long. Germline CDR1 reads LNHDA; CDR2 reads SQIVND (reference sequence). The trim removed 3 bases at V and 6 bases at J, leaving 5 bases unmatched. The CDR3 protein is CASSMIGTGVNEQFF. The CDR3 DNA reads TGTGCCAGTAGTATGATCGGGACAGGGGTCAATGAGCAGTTCTTC.

This clonotype has a handful of counts. This chain joins TRBV6-5 and TRBJ1-2; 10 bases agree with TRBD1. CDR1 MNHEY and CDR2 SVGAGI come from the germline V gene. CDR3 length: 15 amino acids. The V gene end was trimmed by 1 base and the J gene end by 4 bases; junction bases not matched to a gene: 3. This CDR3 reads CASSYYGTGAYGYTF. The CDR3 bases are TGTGCCAGCAGTTACTACGGGACAGGGGCCTATGGCTACACCTTC.

This chain joins TRBV6-2 or TRBV6-3 and TRBJ2-3; perhaps TRBD2 as D (5 bases). Trimming took 2 bases from V and 0 from J, leaving 6 bases between them. Germline values: CDR1 MNHEY, CDR2 SVGEGT. The CDR3 has 14 residues. The CDR3 loop reads CASSYTGSTDTQYF. The CDR3 nucleotides read TGTGCCAGCAGTTACACGGGGAGCACAGATACGCAGTATTTT.

This clonotype appeared a few times. This chain uses TRBV7-9 with TRBJ1-2; unclear D gene. The CDR3 spans 13 residues. The V gene's germline CDR1 is SEHNR and CDR2 FQNEAQ (reference sequence). V was clipped by 5 bases and J by 0 bases, with 7 bases between them. CDR3 in amino acids: CASSGNSNYGYTF. The CDR3 DNA follows: TGTGCCAGCAGCGGTAACTCTAACTATGGCTACACCTTC.

This rearrangement joins TRBV6-1 to TRBJ2-5; weak D call: TRBD1 (5 bases). V lost 6 bases and J 2 bases, leaving 13 bases between the germline ends. Germline assignment: CDR1 MNHNS and CDR2 SASEGT. The CDR3 totals 14 residues. CDR3 loop: CASRGAGKQETQYF. The DNA for the CDR3 is TGTGCCAGCAGAGGGGCAGGAAAACAAGAGACCCAGTACTTC.

V and J are TRBV20-1 and TRBJ1-1; TRBD1 is a possible D gene (5 bases). The V end lost 5 bases, the J end lost 3 bases, and 13 bases lay between the germline ends. CDR1 and CDR2 (germline): DFQATT, SNEGSKA (reference sequence). This CDR3 is built from 13 residues. The CDR3 coding sequence is TGCAGTGCTGTGGCAGGGTGGTACACTGAAGCTTTCTTT. Translated, it gives CSAVAGWYTEAFF.

The gene calls are TRBV12-3 or TRBV12-4 and TRBJ1-4; 7 bases map to TRBD1. V lost 5 bases to trimming and J lost 6 bases; unmatched junction nucleotides: 6. CDR3 length: 14 amino acids. CDR3 residues: CASSLSGTDEKLFF. As DNA, the CDR3 is TGTGCCAGCAGTCTCTCCGGGACAGATGAAAAACTGTTTTTT.

In nucleotides, the CDR3 is TGTGCCAGCAGCGGCTCCGGGACTAGCGGGGGGGCCGGTGGGGCCAACGTCCTGACTTTC. Protein sequence: CASSGSGTSGGAGGANVLTF. The rearrangement joins TRBV9 to TRBJ2-6; TRBD2 agrees at 16 bases. V lost 3 bases to trimming and J lost 3 bases; unmatched junction nucleotides: 9. In germline, CDR1 is SGDLS, CDR2 YYNGEE. CDR3 size: 20 residues.

This clonotype was counted between two and nine times. J is TRBJ1-1 and V is TRBV4-3; no clear D gene. Germline V CDR1 and CDR2: LGHNA, YSLEER. V was trimmed by 8 bases and J by 1 base, leaving 14 bases between them. The CDR3 loop spans 14 amino acids. CDR3 loop: CASGTAAANTEAFF. In DNA, the CDR3 is TGCGCCAGCGGCACCGCGGCAGCGAACACTGAAGCTTTCTTT.

This clonotype was seen repeatedly, ten times or more. The V call is TRBV7-2, the J call TRBJ2-1, with D perhaps matching TRBD1 (5 bases). From germline, CDR1 is SGHTA and CDR2 FQGNSA. The germline V and J ends were trimmed by 5 bases and 12 bases, with 17 bases remaining between them. This CDR3 comprises 13 residues. CDR3 DNA: TGTGCCAGCAGCAGAGAACGGTCCCAGGGGCAGTTCTTC. Protein: CASSRERSQGQFF.

The chain has TRBV6-6 and TRBJ2-7, with 10 bases aligning to TRBD1. This CDR3 contains 14 residues. CDR1 is MNHNY and CDR2 is SVGAGI in the germline V gene (reference sequence). J gave up 7 bases and V 6 bases, and 9 bases lay outside the gene matches. CDR3 DNA sequence: TGTGCCAGCAGCAACACCGGGACAGGGGTTGAGCAGTACTTC. Translating gives CASSNTGTGVEQYF.

The chain couples TRBV27 to TRBJ2-4; 9 bases are a match to TRBD2. Germline CDR1 MNHEY, CDR2 SMNVEV (reference sequence). The length of the CDR3 is 17 residues. The J segment lost 0 bases and the V segment lost 6 bases, leaving 9 bases of the junction unmatched. CDR3 protein: CASRPSGEQLAKNIQYF. CDR3 DNA sequence: TGTGCCAGCAGACCTAGCGGGGAGCAACTAGCCAAAAACATTCAGTACTTC.

This clonotype came up many times. The chain combines TRBV7-2 with TRBJ2-1; 10 nucleotides align to TRBD2. The V gene's germline CDR1 is SGHTA and CDR2 FQGNSA. V gave up 4 bases and J gave up 8 bases; unmatched junction bases: 11. The CDR3 is 16 residues long. Here the CDR3 DNA reads TGTGCCAGCAGCTATGCAGCACTAGCGGGGAGCGATGAGCAGTTCTTC. Amino acid sequence: CASSYAALAGSDEQFF.

This chain links TRBV5-5 with TRBJ2-6, with a tentative D call TRBD1 (6 bases). CDR3 length: 22 amino acids. V gave up 3 bases and J gave up 0 bases, with 28 bases separating them. Germline V gene data show CDR1 as SGHKS and CDR2 as YYEKEE (reference sequence). The CDR3 nucleotides read TGTGCCAGCAGCTCAACTCCGGGACACCGATCCTCATTTTTCTCTGGGGCCAACGTCCTGACTTTC. It yields the protein CASSSTPGHRSSFFSGANVLTF.

This clonotype has only a few counts. The chain has TRBV4-2 and TRBJ2-3; possible D gene TRBD2, 6 bases. The germline V and J ends were trimmed by 1 base and 6 bases, with 11 bases remaining between them. In germline, CDR1 is LGHNA, CDR2 YNFKEQ. The CDR3 has 14 residues. The CDR3 DNA is TGTGCCAGCAGCCAAGCTAGACTAGTTGATACGCAGTATTTT. It specifies CASSQARLVDTQYF.

This clonotype has ten or more counts. The genes are TRBV6-1 and TRBJ2-2; the D gene is possibly TRBD1 (6 bases). Germline CDR1 and CDR2: MNHNS and SASEGT. Trimming shortened V by 7 bases and J by 8 bases, and 17 bases separated the two germline ends. The CDR3 contains 14 residues. CDR3 DNA: TGTGCCAGCACCCAAGCGGACAGTCTGGGGGAGCTGTTTTTT. As protein: CASTQADSLGELFF.

This chain uses TRBV6-2 or TRBV6-3 with TRBJ2-7; D not certain. The CDR3 has 12 residues. V shed 7 bases and J shed 5 bases, with 12 bases lying between them. Per the germline V gene, CDR1 is MNHEY and CDR2 is SVGEGT. The CDR3 nucleotides read TGTGCCAGCAACAACATTACCGACGAGCAGTACTTC. It codes for CASNNITDEQYF.

Notes on this clonotype: A much larger clone lies one base from this, so it may be a read error. The rearrangement joins TRBV20-1 to TRBJ2-3, with a tentative D call TRBD1 (6 bases). Germline lookup yields CDR1 DFQATT and CDR2 SNEGSKA (reference sequence). The CDR3 extends over 13 amino acids. CDR3 DNA: TGCAGTGCTACAGGGGAAAACACAGGTACGCAGTATTTT. It specifies CSATGENTGTQYF.

The rearrangement joins TRBV6-2 or TRBV6-3 to TRBJ2-1, with a possible D match to TRBD2 (5 bases). In germline, CDR1 is MNHEY, CDR2 SVGEGT. CDR3 length: 16 amino acids. V gave up 5 bases and J gave up 3 bases, with 17 bases separating them. The CDR3 coding sequence is TGTGCCAGCAGTCGAAACCCGGGATCTGGCTACAATGAGCAGTTCTTC. This encodes CASSRNPGSGYNEQFF.

At least ten counts were recorded for this clonotype. V is TRBV27 and J is TRBJ2-1, with 10 bases identical to TRBD2. The V gene end was trimmed by 6 bases and the J gene end by 1 base; junction bases not matched to a gene: 3. The CDR3 is made up of 15 amino acids. Germline CDR1 and CDR2: MNHEY and SMNVEV (reference sequence). The DNA of the CDR3 is TGTGCCAGCAGACGTAGCGGGGGGTCCTACAATGAGCAGTTCTTC. It specifies CASRRSGGSYNEQFF.

V is TRBV7-2 and J is TRBJ2-5, with 8 bases aligning to TRBD2. V trimming: 5 bases; J trimming: 5 bases; junction bases outside the gene matches: 10. The CDR3 has 15 amino acids. Germline CDR1 is SGHTA and CDR2 is FQGNSA. In DNA, the CDR3 is TGTGCCAGCAGCCTGGATCCGGGGGGGCGGGAGACCCAGTACTTC. Translating it yields CASSLDPGGRETQYF.

This clonotype was seen a handful of times. Since no conserved phenylalanine or tryptophan closes the CDR3, a read error is the likely cause. The limits of the CDR3 on the DNA are not certain, so only TCRdb's listed CDR3 is given. The rearrangement links TRBV14 to TRBJ2-1; TRBD2 is the table's D call, not checked against the DNA. Inclusive of both ends, the CDR3 amounts to 13 amino acids. Germline CDR1 and CDR2: SGHDN and FVKESK. The CDR3 sequence is CASSQSGAGGQVV.

This clonotype was seen only a few times. The chain links TRBV28 to TRBJ2-1; 10 bases line up with TRBD2. This CDR3 has 16 amino acids. V lost 5 bases to trimming and J lost 2 bases; unmatched junction nucleotides: 6. Germline V gene lookup returns CDR1 MDHEN and CDR2 SYDVKM. Here the CDR3 DNA reads TGTGCCAGCAGTCTCCACGGACTAGCGGCCTACAATGAGCAGTTCTTC. Translated, it gives CASSLHGLAAYNEQFF.

This clonotype was observed a few times. This chain connects TRBV18 to TRBJ2-1; D unresolved. This CDR3 has 14 residues. CDR1 and CDR2 from the germline V gene are KGHSH and LQKENI. Trimming left V 3 bases short and J 5 bases short, with 11 bases between. CDR3 sequence reads: CASSPLTRNNEQFF. DNA of the CDR3: TGTGCCAGCTCACCCTTGACAAGAAACAATGAGCAGTTCTTC.